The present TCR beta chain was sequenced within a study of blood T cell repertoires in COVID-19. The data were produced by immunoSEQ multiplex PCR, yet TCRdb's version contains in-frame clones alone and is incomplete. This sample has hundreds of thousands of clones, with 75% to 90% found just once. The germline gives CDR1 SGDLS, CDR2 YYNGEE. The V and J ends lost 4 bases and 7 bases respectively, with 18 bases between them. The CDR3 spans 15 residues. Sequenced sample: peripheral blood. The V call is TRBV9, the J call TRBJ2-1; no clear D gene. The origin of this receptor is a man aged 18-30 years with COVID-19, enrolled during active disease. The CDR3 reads CASSIGLSWANEQFF. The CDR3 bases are TGTGCCAGCAGCATCGGCCTTTCCTGGGCGAATGAGCAGTTCTTC.